Following are 24 T cell receptor beta chains from one sample sequenced in a study of T cells in Graves' hyperthyroidism and ophthalmopathy. Amplified TCR beta CDR3 regions derived from RNA transcripts. First-round RT-PCR targeting the TCR CDR3 was performed with the HTBI primer set. One entry per CDR3 protein results from TCRdb running MiXCR on the multiplex PCR reads. The sample comprises approximately 560,000 distinct CDR3 sequences, about 15% of which are singletons, and approximately 7.4% rests with the top ten. Sequencing was performed on blood. The source is a woman in her thirties with Graves' hyperthyroidism.

This clonotype appeared a few times. The chain recombines TRBV6-2 or TRBV6-3 with TRBJ2-5; D is perhaps TRBD2 (6 bases). Germline V gene sequence: CDR1 MNHEY, CDR2 SVGEGT. The CDR3 extends over 15 amino acids. V was shortened by 6 bases and J by 0 bases, with 14 bases between the two germline ends. The CDR3 is CASRSPTRYQETQYF. For the CDR3, the DNA is TGTGCCAGCAGATCACCGACTAGGTACCAAGAGACCCAGTACTTC.

This rearrangement joins TRBV25-1 to TRBJ2-1; 7 bases are shared with TRBD2. Germline V CDR1 and CDR2: MGHDK, SYGVNS. Germline trimming cut 1 base from V and 3 bases from J; bases unmatched to any gene: 9. The CDR3 is made up of 17 amino acids. Written as DNA, the CDR3 is TGTGCCAGCAGTGAATCAAGCGGGCTAGCGGACTACAATGAGCAGTTCTTC. Protein sequence: CASSESSGLADYNEQFF.

This clonotype was observed at least ten times. The chain combines TRBV30 with TRBJ2-1; 8 bases align to TRBD2. Germline V gene data show CDR1 as GTSNPN and CDR2 as SVGIG (reference sequence). The V gene end was trimmed by 3 bases and the J gene end by 6 bases; junction bases not matched to a gene: 7. The CDR3 length is 14 residues. The chain's CDR3 is CAWRTGGRPNEQFF. CDR3 nucleotide sequence: TGTGCCTGGAGGACAGGCGGGAGGCCCAATGAGCAGTTCTTC.

The chain joins TRBV5-1 to TRBJ2-3; 10 bases agree with TRBD2. Germline CDR1 SGHRS, CDR2 YFSETQ. The CDR3 covers 15 residues. The junction had 3 bases not matched to a gene; V was cut back by 3 bases and J by 2 bases. CDR3 coding DNA: TGCGCCAGCAGCTCAGCGGGAGGGCCCACAGATACGCAGTATTTT. Translation gives CASSSAGGPTDTQYF. The full variable domain, in which reference TRBV5-1 and TRBJ2-3 provide the parts outside the CDR3, is KAGVTQTPRYLIKTRGQQVTLSCSPISGHRSVSWYQQTPGQGLQFLFEYFSETQRNKGNFPGRFSGRQFSNSRSEMNVSTLELGDSALYLCASSSAGGPTDTQYFGPGTRLTVL.

This clonotype was found many times. The chain carries TRBV7-2 and TRBJ2-7; 7 bases match TRBD1. Germline V gene sequence: CDR1 SGHTA, CDR2 FQGNSA. Germline trimming cut 4 bases from V and 6 bases from J; bases unmatched to any gene: 3. The CDR3 sequence is 12 residues long. CDR3 protein: CASSSTGREQYF. In nucleotides, the CDR3 is TGTGCCAGCAGCTCGACAGGGCGCGAGCAGTACTTC.

Only one count was recorded for this clonotype. The chain has TRBV5-5 and TRBJ1-4, with a weak D call TRBD1 (6 bases). Germline V gene sequence: CDR1 SGHKS, CDR2 YYEKEE (reference sequence). V shed 4 bases and J shed 5 bases, with 12 bases lying between them. This CDR3 is built from 14 residues. The CDR3 here is CASSPDRLNEKLFF. The CDR3, as DNA: TGTGCCAGCAGCCCAGACAGGCTCAATGAAAAACTGTTTTTT.

The chain couples TRBV6-2 or TRBV6-3 to TRBJ2-3, with D maybe TRBD2 (6 bases). The CDR3 loop spans 20 amino acids. Per germline, CDR1 MNHEY and CDR2 SVGEGT. V was pared by 0 bases and J by 1 base, with 23 bases between. The DNA for the CDR3 is TGTGCCAGCAGTTACTCGACACTCATGAATAGCGGCCGTCGCACAGATACGCAGTATTTT. This gives the protein CASSYSTLMNSGRRTDTQYF.

As for this clonotype: An end of the junction differs from the germline gene, which may be a read error. The chain carries TRBV19 and TRBJ2-1, with 10 bases that match TRBD2. There are 16 residues in the CDR3. In germline, CDR1 is LNHDA, CDR2 SQIVND (reference sequence). The DNA for the CDR3 is TGTGCCGGTAGACCCCTCGGTTCTAGCGGGAGCTATGAGCAGTTCTTC. The encoded protein is CAGRPLGSSGSYEQFF.

The V gene is TRBV6-1, the J gene TRBJ2-1; possibly TRBD2 for D (6 bases). Trimming pared 3 bases from V and 6 bases from J, leaving 18 bases between. Germline V gives CDR1 MNHNS, CDR2 SASEGT. This CDR3 spans 16 amino acids. The CDR3 loop is CASSDSGAGPFNEQFF. The CDR3 region has the DNA TGTGCCAGCAGTGACTCTGGTGCGGGGCCGTTCAATGAGCAGTTCTTC.

The chain employs TRBV19 and TRBJ1-5, with 10 bases lining up with TRBD1. The V gene's germline CDR1 is LNHDA and CDR2 SQIVND (reference sequence). The CDR3 covers 18 residues. V lost 1 base and J lost 0; bases outside the gene matches: 6. In DNA, the CDR3 is TGTGCCAGTAGTATAGGACAGGGGGCAGGTTTTAGCAATCAGCCCCAGCATTTT. This encodes CASSIGQGAGFSNQPQHF.

This clonotype was seen repeatedly, ten times or more. The chain combines TRBV3-1 with TRBJ1-3; D is ambiguous. The length of the CDR3 is 14 residues. Germline CDR1 and CDR2: LGHDT and YNNKEL (reference sequence). V lost 3 bases, J lost 2 bases, and 8 bases lay in between. The CDR3 region has the DNA TGTGCCAGCAGCCATACGGGTACTGGAAACACCATATATTTT. Its translation: CASSHTGTGNTIYF.

Only a few counts were recorded for this clonotype. This chain joins TRBV7-9 and TRBJ2-1; D assignment may be TRBD1 or TRBD2 (5 bases each). The CDR3 runs 17 residues. V lost 5 bases to trimming and J lost 6 bases, with 23 bases between them. Germline CDR1 SEHNR, CDR2 FQNEAQ (reference sequence). CDR3 sequence: CASSPRALSEGPNEQFF. The CDR3 DNA sequence: TGTGCCAGCAGCCCCCGGGCGTTAAGTGAGGGGCCCAATGAGCAGTTCTTC.

The chain uses TRBV5-8 and TRBJ2-5; unclear D gene. V was shortened by 5 bases and J by 4 bases, with 12 bases between the two germline ends. The CDR3 is made up of 13 amino acids. Germline V gene sequence: CDR1 SGHTS, CDR2 YDEGEE. Here the CDR3 DNA reads TGTGCCAGCAGAAAAGGGATAGGAGAGACCCAGTACTTC. It specifies CASRKGIGETQYF.

The V call is TRBV24-1, the J call TRBJ2-2; no clear D. The length of the CDR3 is 14 residues. Trimming shortened V by 0 bases and J by 4 bases, and 5 bases separated the two germline ends. Per the germline V gene, CDR1 is KGHDR and CDR2 is SFDVKD. CDR3 DNA: TGTGCCACCAGTGATTTGGTCGGCACCGGGGAGCTGTTTTTT. Protein: CATSDLVGTGELFF.

The chain carries TRBV5-1 and TRBJ2-5; D is uncertain. This CDR3 is 12 amino acids long. Trimming took 7 bases from V and 3 from J, leaving 10 bases between them. The germline gives CDR1 SGHRS, CDR2 YFSETQ. CDR3 sequence reads: CASGRGEETQYF. The CDR3 DNA reads TGCGCCAGCGGCCGAGGCGAAGAGACCCAGTACTTC.

The chain employs TRBV19 and TRBJ2-1; D is perhaps TRBD1 (5 bases). CDR3 length equals 14 residues. With 3 bases removed from V and 7 bases from J, the gap between germline ends came to 13 bases. CDR1 and CDR2 (germline): LNHDA, SQIVND (reference sequence). CDR3 loop: CASSIQDPGNEQFF. CDR3 sequence (DNA): TGTGCCAGTAGTATCCAGGACCCAGGGAATGAGCAGTTCTTC.

This clonotype has ten or more counts. The rearrangement joins TRBV28 to TRBJ2-3, with a weak D call TRBD1 (6 bases). Germline V gives CDR1 MDHEN, CDR2 SYDVKM. The V and J ends lost 5 bases and 5 bases respectively, with 14 bases between them. The CDR3 is made up of 14 amino acids. The CDR3 reads CASSTPPTGDTQYF. The CDR3 DNA is TGTGCCAGCAGTACACCCCCGACAGGAGATACGCAGTATTTT.

The chain uses TRBV6-2 or TRBV6-3 and TRBJ2-1, with D possibly being TRBD1 (5 bases). This CDR3 is 12 amino acids long. Germline assignment: CDR1 MNHEY and CDR2 SVGEGT. Trimming shortened V by 2 bases and J by 15 bases, and 14 bases separated the two germline ends. CDR3 residues: CASSYRQGIRFF. The CDR3, as DNA: TGTGCCAGCAGTTACAGGCAGGGAATTAGGTTCTTC.

This clonotype came up a few times. This chain uses TRBV27 with TRBJ2-6; D gene unclear. Trimming cost V 5 bases and J 0 bases, with 14 bases left between them. The CDR3 contains 17 residues. The germline V gene has CDR1 MNHEY and CDR2 SMNVEV (reference sequence). In DNA, the CDR3 is TGTGCCAGCAGTCGTCCCTCTGGGATCTCTGGGGCCAACGTCCTGACTTTC. It translates to CASSRPSGISGANVLTF. Filled out from reference TRBV27 and TRBJ2-6, the complete variable domain reads EAQVTQNPRYLITVTGKKLTVTCSQNMNHEYMSWYRQDPGLGLRQIYYSMNVEVTDKGDVPEGYKVSRKEKRNFPLILESPSPNQTSLYFCASSRPSGISGANVLTFGAGSRLTVL.

The chain carries TRBV20-1 and TRBJ1-5; 12 bases agree with TRBD1. V lost 6 bases, J lost 6 bases, and 6 bases stayed unmatched. Germline lookup yields CDR1 DFQATT and CDR2 SNEGSKA (reference sequence). The CDR3 covers 14 residues. CDR3 nucleotide sequence: TGCAGTGCAACGGGGACAGGGGGCAGTCAGCCCCAGCATTTT. Its translation: CSATGTGGSQPQHF.

This clonotype was observed at least ten times. This chain joins TRBV18 and TRBJ2-1; 11 bases align to TRBD2. There are 16 residues in the CDR3. In germline, CDR1 is KGHSH, CDR2 LQKENI. V was clipped by 0 bases and J by 7 bases; unmatched bases: 5. The CDR3 bases are TGTGCCAGCTCACCACCACTAGCGGGAGATACGAATGAGCAGTTCTTC. Protein sequence: CASSPPLAGDTNEQFF.

The chain joins TRBV20-1 to TRBJ1-1; D is undetermined. Germline-derived CDR1 and CDR2 are DFQATT and SNEGSKA (reference sequence). The ends were cut back, 5 bases at V and 1 base at J, with 11 bases in the middle. This CDR3 contains 13 residues. CDR3 sequence reads: CSAPRAENTEAFF. CDR3 DNA sequence: TGCAGTGCTCCCCGTGCAGAGAACACTGAAGCTTTCTTT.

The chain recombines TRBV5-8 with TRBJ1-3, with D uncertain. CDR1 SGHTS and CDR2 YDEGEE come from the germline V gene. V lost 1 base and J lost 2, with 13 bases in between. The CDR3 is made up of 16 amino acids. The CDR3 coding sequence is TGTGCCAGCAGCTTGTACTCAGTTAACGCTGGAAACACCATATATTTT. It encodes CASSLYSVNAGNTIYF.

This clonotype occurred many times. The chain joins TRBV2 to TRBJ2-7, with D unresolved. Germline V gene lookup returns CDR1 SNHLY and CDR2 FYNNEI. This CDR3 contains 13 residues. V dropped 8 bases and J dropped 1 base, with 12 bases sitting between them. CDR3 loop: CASDLRLSYEQYF. The CDR3 DNA reads as TGTGCCAGCGACCTGAGGTTATCCTACGAGCAGTACTTC.